A selection of T cell receptor beta chains follows, all from one sample in a study of technical replicates of blood from a handful of donors. Clones were sequenced by immunoSEQ multiplex PCR, and TCRdb holds only the in-frame ones, with some missing. The table has about 79,000 clones, 94% seen once; the top ten hold about 0.26%. The source material was T cells isolated from PBMCs. All receptors come from a human donor in good health. The CDR3 runs from the conserved cysteine through the conserved F or W. A D gene is named only where the DNA matches it firmly. Clone size appears in some rows only: once, few, many, or a class for an expanded clone.

D: -
J: TRBJ1-4
size: -
V: TRBV11-2
DNA: TGTGCCAGCAGCCTCGTTAGTTATCGTGAAAAACTGTTTTTT
CDR3: CASSLVSYREKLFF

D: TRBD1
J: TRBJ1-1
size: once
V: TRBV28
DNA: TGTGCCAGCAGCCGACAGGGAATAAGGGTAAACACTGAAGCTTTCTTT
CDR3: CASSRQGIRVNTEAFF

D: TRBD1
J: TRBJ1-1
size: -
V: TRBV10-3
DNA: TGTGCCATTGGCCCGACAGGGCTGAACACTGAAGCTTTCTTT
CDR3: CAIGPTGLNTEAFF

D: -
J: TRBJ2-7
size: -
V: TRBV28
DNA: TGTGCCAGCACTACGGACAGTGGAGCCTACGAGCAGTACTTC
CDR3: CASTTDSGAYEQYF

D: -
J: TRBJ1-4
size: -
V: TRBV11-2
DNA: TGTGCCAGCAGCCCGCGGTGGAGGGATAATGAAAAACTGTTTTTT
CDR3: CASSPRWRDNEKLFF

D: TRBD2
J: TRBJ2-7
size: -
V: TRBV29-1
DNA: TGCAGCGTTGAAGATATGTCGGGGGGCGAGCAGTACTTC
CDR3: CSVEDMSGGEQYF

D: -
J: TRBJ2-5
size: -
V: TRBV28
DNA: TGTGCCAGCAGTATCTACTCTGGACAGATGCAAGAGACCCAGTACTTC
CDR3: CASSIYSGQMQETQYF

D: TRBD1
J: TRBJ2-7
size: -
V: TRBV19
DNA: TGTGCCAGTAGTATACGACAGGGTAGGGCCTACGAGCAGTACTTC
CDR3: CASSIRQGRAYEQYF

D: TRBD2
J: TRBJ2-3
size: -
V: TRBV6-4
DNA: TGTGCCAGCAGTGTGGGACTAGGGGCAGATACGCAGTATTTT
CDR3: CASSVGLGADTQYF

D: -
J: TRBJ1-4
size: -
V: TRBV19
DNA: TGTGCCAGTACCGGCAGGGGCTCTGAAAAACTGTTTTTT
CDR3: CASTGRGSEKLFF

D: -
J: TRBJ1-2
size: -
V: TRBV14
DNA: TGTGCCAGCAGCCTCGGGGGGCCTTGGGGCTACACCTTC
CDR3: CASSLGGPWGYTF

D: TRBD1
J: TRBJ1-2
size: -
V: TRBV10-3
DNA: TGTGCCTCTGGGACAGGGAACTATGGCTACACCTTC
CDR3: CASGTGNYGYTF

D: -
J: TRBJ1-2
size: -
V: TRBV7-2
DNA: TGTGCCAGCAACCCCTCCTGGGGTAGCGGTGGCTACACCTTC
CDR3: CASNPSWGSGGYTF

D: -
J: TRBJ2-3
size: -
V: TRBV5-6
DNA: TGTGCCAGCAGCCGTACTATTTCGACAGATACGCAGTATTTT
CDR3: CASSRTISTDTQYF

D: TRBD2
J: TRBJ2-3
size: -
V: TRBV5-1
DNA: TGCGCCAGCAGCTTGCCCCTAGCGGGGGCCCTCACAGATACGCAGTATTTT
CDR3: CASSLPLAGALTDTQYF

D: TRBD1
J: TRBJ1-2
size: once
V: TRBV28
DNA: TGTGCCAGCAGTACACAGGGGATAGGTGGCTACACCTTC
CDR3: CASSTQGIGGYTF

D: -
J: TRBJ2-1
size: once
V: TRBV5-6
DNA: TGTGCCAGCAGCGCCAACTGGTACAATGAGCAGTTCTTC
CDR3: CASSANWYNEQFF

D: -
J: TRBJ1-3
size: -
V: TRBV6-6
DNA: TGTGCCAGCAGTGAGAGGAACACCATATATTTT
CDR3: CASSERNTIYF

D: -
J: TRBJ1-2
size: -
V: TRBV28
DNA: TGTGCCAGCAGTGGTGCTTCACAGAATAACTATGGCTACACCTTC
CDR3: CASSGASQNNYGYTF

D: -
J: TRBJ1-1
size: -
V: TRBV18
DNA: TGTGCCAGCTCACCACAGGGGATGAACACTGAAGCTTTCTTT
CDR3: CASSPQGMNTEAFF

D: TRBD2
J: TRBJ2-7
size: -
V: TRBV5-4
DNA: TGTGCCAGCAGCGCGAAATCTAGCGGGAGTTTCGAGCAGTACTTC
CDR3: CASSAKSSGSFEQYF

D: -
J: TRBJ2-2
size: -
V: TRBV5-4
DNA: TGTGCCAGCAGCCTGGCAGTTACAGCCAACACCGGGGAGCTGTTTTTT
CDR3: CASSLAVTANTGELFF

D: TRBD2
J: TRBJ2-1
size: -
V: TRBV6-4
DNA: TGTGCCAGCACCCCAGCGGGAGGGCCCAACGGGTCCGTTGAGCAGTTCTTC
CDR3: CASTPAGGPNGSVEQFF

D: -
J: TRBJ2-1
size: -
V: TRBV11-2
DNA: TGTGCCAGCTCCCTAACAGGCGACAATGAGCAGTTCTTC
CDR3: CASSLTGDNEQFF

D: -
J: TRBJ2-2
size: -
V: TRBV19
DNA: TGTGCCAGTAGTATCGGTCCGGGTATCGCCGGGGAGCTGTTTTTT
CDR3: CASSIGPGIAGELFF

D: -
J: TRBJ2-3
size: -
V: TRBV6-5
DNA: TGTGCAACGGGAACCTCAAGCACAGATACGCAGTATTTT
CDR3: CATGTSSTDTQYF

D: -
J: TRBJ2-7
size: -
V: TRBV5-6
DNA: TGTGCCAGCAGCTTGATGGGGCGGCCGGTTCAGGATGAGCAGTACTTC
CDR3: CASSLMGRPVQDEQYF

D: -
J: TRBJ1-1
size: -
V: TRBV6-5
DNA: TGTGCCAGCAGTTACTGGGGGGCGGGGGACACTGAAGCTTTCTTT
CDR3: CASSYWGAGDTEAFF

D: -
J: TRBJ2-1
size: -
V: TRBV15
DNA: TGTGCCACCAGCAGAGGTCGGGACATTGGATCCAATGAGCAGTTCTTC
CDR3: CATSRGRDIGSNEQFF

D: -
J: TRBJ2-7
size: -
V: TRBV5-1
DNA: TGCGCCAGCAGTAGGGGGGGAAGTGGAGTTTCCAACGAGCAGTACTTC
CDR3: CASSRGGSGVSNEQYF

D: TRBD1
J: TRBJ1-2
size: -
V: TRBV11-3
DNA: TGTGCCAGCGCTACAGACAGGGAGTATGGCTACACCTTC
CDR3: CASATDREYGYTF

D: TRBD1
J: TRBJ2-7
size: -
V: TRBV5-1
DNA: TGCGCCAGCAGCTGGGGACAGGGGGCGGACGAGCAGTACTTC
CDR3: CASSWGQGADEQYF

D: TRBD1
J: TRBJ2-7
size: few
V: TRBV2
DNA: TGTGCCAGCAGTTGGCCACTAGGGACAGTAGGCGAGCAGTACTTC
CDR3: CASSWPLGTVGEQYF

D: -
J: TRBJ1-3
size: -
V: TRBV6-6
DNA: TGTGCCAGCAGTTCGGGTCCCTCTGGAAACACCATATATTTT
CDR3: CASSSGPSGNTIYF

D: -
J: TRBJ1-3
size: -
V: TRBV11-2
DNA: TGTGCCAGCAGCTTTAACTTACAGTTTCTAAACACCATATATTTT
CDR3: CASSFNLQFLNTIYF

D: -
J: TRBJ2-1
size: -
V: TRBV4-1
DNA: TGCGCCAGCAGCCAAGACGGGCGGGCGGGCGGTGAGCAGTTCTTC
CDR3: CASSQDGRAGGEQFF

D: TRBD2
J: TRBJ2-1
size: -
V: TRBV5-1
DNA: TGCGCCAGCAGCTTGCGCGGGGGGAATGAGCAGTTCTTC
CDR3: CASSLRGGNEQFF

D: TRBD2
J: TRBJ2-1
size: -
V: TRBV7-8
DNA: TGTGCCAGCAGCCTCAGGTCGGGAGGGCCAAATTATGAGCAGTTCTTC
CDR3: CASSLRSGGPNYEQFF

D: TRBD2
J: TRBJ2-1
size: -
V: TRBV29-1
DNA: TGCAGCGTTGAGACTGGAGCGGGGTACAATGAGCAGTTCTTC
CDR3: CSVETGAGYNEQFF

D: TRBD1
J: TRBJ2-2
size: -
V: TRBV7-3
DNA: TGTGCCAGCAGGGACCCCGGGACAGGGCGTACCGGGGAGCTGTTTTTT
CDR3: CASRDPGTGRTGELFF

D: TRBD2
J: TRBJ2-2
size: -
V: TRBV5-8
DNA: TGTGCCAGCAGCCGGAGACTAGCGGGGGGCAACACCGGGGAGCTGTTTTTT
CDR3: CASSRRLAGGNTGELFF

D: -
J: TRBJ2-6
size: -
V: TRBV27
DNA: TGTGCCAGCAGTTTATTGGGAGGTGCTCAGGGGGCCAACGTCCTGACTTTC
CDR3: CASSLLGGAQGANVLTF

D: TRBD2
J: TRBJ2-1
size: -
V: TRBV11-3
DNA: TGTGCCAGCAGTGATCCGGGAGGGCGACCCAATGAGCAGTTCTTC
CDR3: CASSDPGGRPNEQFF

D: TRBD1
J: TRBJ2-7
size: -
V: TRBV7-9
DNA: TGTGCCAGCATCCCCGGGACAGGTCACTACGAGCAGTACTTC
CDR3: CASIPGTGHYEQYF

D: TRBD2
J: TRBJ2-7
size: -
V: TRBV11-3
DNA: TGTGCCAGCAGTTCCGGGACTAGCCCCTACGAGCAGTACTTC
CDR3: CASSSGTSPYEQYF

D: TRBD1
J: TRBJ1-5
size: -
V: TRBV28
DNA: TGTGCCAGCAGTACTCCTCAGGGGGCTGGTCAGCCCCAGCATTTT
CDR3: CASSTPQGAGQPQHF

D: TRBD2
J: TRBJ2-5
size: -
V: TRBV28
DNA: TGTGCCAGCAGTTTGCCGTGGGGACTAGCGGGAGGGAAGTCCTACCAAGAGACCCAGTACTTC
CDR3: CASSLPWGLAGGKSYQETQYF

D: TRBD1
J: TRBJ2-7
size: -
V: TRBV6-5
DNA: TGTGCCAGCAGTGCGGACAGGTACTCCACCTACGAGCAGTACTTC
CDR3: CASSADRYSTYEQYF

D: -
J: TRBJ2-7
size: -
V: TRBV6-5
DNA: TGTGCCAGCAGTTACGCAGGGGAATACGAGCAGTACTTC
CDR3: CASSYAGEYEQYF

D: TRBD1
J: TRBJ2-7
size: -
V: TRBV7-9
DNA: TGTGCCAGCAGCCCAGGGGACAGGGAGGCTCTTTTTTTGTACGAGCAGTACTTC
CDR3: CASSPGDREALFLYEQYF

D: -
J: TRBJ2-1
size: -
V: TRBV25-1
DNA: TGTGCCAGCAGTGGGATTTCAGGAATTTCCTACAATGAGCAGTTCTTC
CDR3: CASSGISGISYNEQFF

D: TRBD1
J: TRBJ2-7
size: -
V: TRBV5-1
DNA: TGCGCCAGCAGCTTGGCAGGGGGCGAGCAGTACTTC
CDR3: CASSLAGGEQYF

D: TRBD2
J: TRBJ2-3
size: -
V: TRBV11-2
DNA: TGTGCCAGCAGCCCCCGGCCAGGGAGGGCAGATACGCAGTATTTT
CDR3: CASSPRPGRADTQYF

D: TRBD2
J: TRBJ2-3
size: -
V: TRBV15
DNA: TGTGCCACCAGCAGATCGGGACTAGCCGGGGGCACAGATACGCAGTATTTT
CDR3: CATSRSGLAGGTDTQYF

D: -
J: TRBJ2-5
size: -
V: TRBV15
DNA: TGTGCCACCAGCAGGGACGGTGGGGGCAACCGGGGAGATACGGCGTGGGAGACCCAGTACTTC
CDR3: CATSRDGGGNRGDTAWETQYF

D: -
J: TRBJ1-1
size: -
V: TRBV7-9
DNA: TGTGCCAGCAGAACGGACGGGCGGGGCAGTCCCTGGGCCACTGAAGCTTTCTTT
CDR3: CASRTDGRGSPWATEAFF

D: -
J: TRBJ2-7
size: -
V: TRBV18
DNA: TGTGCCAGCTCACTAACCCGGGACACCACCTACGAGCAGTACTTC
CDR3: CASSLTRDTTYEQYF

D: TRBD1
J: TRBJ1-3
size: -
V: TRBV30
DNA: TGTGCCTGGAGTGGACAGGGGGCAATGTCTGGAAACACCATATATTTT
CDR3: CAWSGQGAMSGNTIYF

D: TRBD1
J: TRBJ1-4
size: few
V: TRBV28
DNA: TGTGCCAGCAGGTCCGGGACAGGGTTTGGAAAACTGTTTTTT
CDR3: CASRSGTGFGKLFF